The T cell receptor beta chain described here comes from a study of T cell responses to AZD1222 COVID-19 vaccine. Study in general: Second doses that came at about 4 or about 12 weeks were put together. Overall study findings and caveats: Sampled repertoires all dated from after the peak T cell response.

Concerning this clone: The antigen remains undetermined.

The CDR3 spans 15 residues. V lost 4 bases, J lost 4 bases, and 16 bases lay in between. The V gene's germline CDR1 is KGHSH and CDR2 LQKENI. TCRdb's copy holds only in-frame clones and misses some; the assay was immunoSEQ multiplex PCR. The repertoire holds around 70,000 clones, with 86% as singletons. The sample consisted of peripheral blood, taken on day 0 of AZD1222 vaccination. The chain is built from TRBV18 and TRBJ1-1; the D is unclear. The receptor was isolated from an adult in good health. In DNA form, the CDR3 reads TGTGCCAGCTCACGGGCAGGTCATGAGAGCACTGAAGCTTTCTTT. Encoded protein: CASSRAGHESTEAFF.